These T cell receptor beta chains were read from a single sample in a study of OX40 agonist ivuxolimab in advanced cancers. Using immunoSEQ multiplex PCR, the repertoire was profiled, and TCRdb retains in-frame clones only, with some absent. Of tens of thousands of clones in the sample, around 86% are singletons; the top ten hold around 0.4%. The sequenced sample was CD4+ or CD8+ T cells sorted from blood, obtained in a trial of the OX40 agonist ivuxolimab. These receptor sequences come from an adult with an advanced solid tumor such as melanoma, head and neck, liver or kidney cancer. The conserved cysteine and the conserved F or W are not part of the CDR3 here.

j_call | v_call | cdr3_length | cdr3_aa
TRBJ2-3 | TRBV10-3 | 11 | AIGLGTSDTQY
TRBJ1-2 | TRBV6-5 | 12 | ASSPQEGGYGYT
TRBJ1-3 | TRBV9 | 10 | ASRAGQDTIY
TRBJ1-3 | TRBV7-9 | 11 | ASRERTGNTIY
TRBJ2-2 | TRBV11-2 | 14 | ASRMGQARNTGELF
TRBJ1-4 | TRBV6-8 | 12 | ASSPTGGNEKLF
TRBJ1-5 | TRBV6-4 | 15 | ASSDGGMWVGNQPQH
TRBJ1-2 | TRBV27 | 13 | ASSLTTGRDYGYT
. | TRBV11-2 | 12 | ASSPLRGSYEQY
TRBJ2-6 | TRBV27 | 18 | ASSPKSTGTGGGGANVLT
TRBJ2-5 | TRBV5-4 | 11 | ASSSTDQETQY
TRBJ2-7 | TRBV27 | 14 | ASRHQVTIYLYEQY
TRBJ2-1 | TRBV5-6 | 14 | ASSPEGGSAYNEQF
TRBJ2-2 | TRBV19 | 12 | ASSRSHDAGELF
TRBJ2-7 | TRBV19 | 11 | ASSMGARDEQY
TRBJ1-5 | TRBV27 | 13 | ASSNRTGRNQPQH
TRBJ2-5 | TRBV7-9 | 14 | ASSLVLGMMGETQY
TRBJ2-3 | TRBV27 | 14 | ASSLEGGGSTDTQY
TRBJ1-6 | TRBV2 | 11 | ASSEQGGSPLH
TRBJ1-5 | TRBV7-8 | 13 | ASSLGQGSGQPQH
TRBJ1-6 | TRBV15 | 11 | ATSSHWGPALH
TRBJ2-1 | TRBV5-8 | 14 | ASSPYGGAAYNEQF
TRBJ1-1 | TRBV7-9 | 11 | ASSLGQGGEAF
TRBJ1-1 | TRBV14 | 10 | ASSQEWAEAF
TRBJ1-5 | TRBV6-6 | 12 | ASSLTGANQPQH
TRBJ2-7 | TRBV28 | 13 | ASNGGAGVIYEQY
TRBJ1-4 | TRBV18 | 13 | ASSPRQGWGEKLF
TRBJ2-3 | TRBV6-6 | 14 | ASSLGQGIYSDTQY
TRBJ2-1 | TRBV5-1 | 14 | ASSLQTSGTYNEQF
TRBJ2-3 | TRBV27 | 12 | ASSLSGGADTQY
TRBJ1-1 | TRBV7-2 | 11 | ASSSGGITEAF
TRBJ2-2 | TRBV6-4 | 12 | ASSVLYGTGELF
TRBJ2-7 | TRBV5-6 | 13 | ASSPGGRGDYEQY
TRBJ2-1 | TRBV6-1 | 13 | ASSIIQGSYNEQF
TRBJ2-7 | TRBV29-1 | 10 | SVEIGNYEQY
TRBJ2-7 | TRBV18 | 12 | ASSPGGQGAEQY
TRBJ1-1 | TRBV6-5 | 13 | ASSYSWGLNTEAF
TRBJ2-1 | TRBV2 | 12 | ASCLSSSYNEQF
TRBJ1-1 | TRBV30 | 10 | AWSLGDTEAF
TRBJ1-2 | TRBV2 | 10 | ASVQGDRGYT
TRBJ1-6 | TRBV11-2 | 13 | ASSLGNPEGSPLH
TRBJ2-7 | TRBV2 | 13 | ASSEGGLVTYEQY
TRBJ1-1 | TRBV18 | 12 | ASSPPSGNTEAF
TRBJ2-7 | TRBV5-1 | 14 | ASSSRPGTASYEQY
TRBJ2-3 | TRBV7-7 | 13 | ASSLSFERSDTQY
TRBJ1-2 | TRBV12-1 | 13 | ASSFDKHPGYGYT
TRBJ2-7 | TRBV6-5 | 12 | ASSYSGQSYEQY
TRBJ1-6 | TRBV4-3 | 13 | ASSPDAGPYSPLH